This T cell receptor beta chain emerged from a study of radiation and T cells in renal cell carcinoma. Study as a whole: Nephrectomy followed 15 Gy stereotactic body radiation by 4 weeks. General observations from the study: From baseline, blood top tumor clonotypes peaked at 2 weeks post-radiation.

This CDR3 has 13 amino acids. Per the germline V gene, CDR1 is SNHLY and CDR2 is FYNNEI. V shed 2 bases and J 8 bases; nucleotides not matched to a gene: 5. Method: immunoSEQ multiplex PCR; TCRdb's copy keeps in-frame clones and lacks some. Of approximately 75,000 clones listed, more than 75% were seen once; the top ten hold almost 6%. A note on this clone: The target antigen is unknown.

The time point is: blood 2 weeks post-SBRT. Treatment in this sample: 15 Gy SBRT to primary tumor, nephrectomy 4 weeks later. After SBRT, blood was collected at 2 and 4 weeks, plus baseline. This TCR was sampled from a man in his sixties with renal cell carcinoma. The sample here was blood, taken from a patient whose treatment included radiotherapy and nephrectomy. V usage is TRBV2 and J usage is TRBJ1-2; 7 nucleotides line up with TRBD1. The CDR3 loop reads CASSETGDVGYTF. The CDR3 bases are TGTGCCAGCAGTGAAACAGGGGATGTAGGCTACACCTTC.